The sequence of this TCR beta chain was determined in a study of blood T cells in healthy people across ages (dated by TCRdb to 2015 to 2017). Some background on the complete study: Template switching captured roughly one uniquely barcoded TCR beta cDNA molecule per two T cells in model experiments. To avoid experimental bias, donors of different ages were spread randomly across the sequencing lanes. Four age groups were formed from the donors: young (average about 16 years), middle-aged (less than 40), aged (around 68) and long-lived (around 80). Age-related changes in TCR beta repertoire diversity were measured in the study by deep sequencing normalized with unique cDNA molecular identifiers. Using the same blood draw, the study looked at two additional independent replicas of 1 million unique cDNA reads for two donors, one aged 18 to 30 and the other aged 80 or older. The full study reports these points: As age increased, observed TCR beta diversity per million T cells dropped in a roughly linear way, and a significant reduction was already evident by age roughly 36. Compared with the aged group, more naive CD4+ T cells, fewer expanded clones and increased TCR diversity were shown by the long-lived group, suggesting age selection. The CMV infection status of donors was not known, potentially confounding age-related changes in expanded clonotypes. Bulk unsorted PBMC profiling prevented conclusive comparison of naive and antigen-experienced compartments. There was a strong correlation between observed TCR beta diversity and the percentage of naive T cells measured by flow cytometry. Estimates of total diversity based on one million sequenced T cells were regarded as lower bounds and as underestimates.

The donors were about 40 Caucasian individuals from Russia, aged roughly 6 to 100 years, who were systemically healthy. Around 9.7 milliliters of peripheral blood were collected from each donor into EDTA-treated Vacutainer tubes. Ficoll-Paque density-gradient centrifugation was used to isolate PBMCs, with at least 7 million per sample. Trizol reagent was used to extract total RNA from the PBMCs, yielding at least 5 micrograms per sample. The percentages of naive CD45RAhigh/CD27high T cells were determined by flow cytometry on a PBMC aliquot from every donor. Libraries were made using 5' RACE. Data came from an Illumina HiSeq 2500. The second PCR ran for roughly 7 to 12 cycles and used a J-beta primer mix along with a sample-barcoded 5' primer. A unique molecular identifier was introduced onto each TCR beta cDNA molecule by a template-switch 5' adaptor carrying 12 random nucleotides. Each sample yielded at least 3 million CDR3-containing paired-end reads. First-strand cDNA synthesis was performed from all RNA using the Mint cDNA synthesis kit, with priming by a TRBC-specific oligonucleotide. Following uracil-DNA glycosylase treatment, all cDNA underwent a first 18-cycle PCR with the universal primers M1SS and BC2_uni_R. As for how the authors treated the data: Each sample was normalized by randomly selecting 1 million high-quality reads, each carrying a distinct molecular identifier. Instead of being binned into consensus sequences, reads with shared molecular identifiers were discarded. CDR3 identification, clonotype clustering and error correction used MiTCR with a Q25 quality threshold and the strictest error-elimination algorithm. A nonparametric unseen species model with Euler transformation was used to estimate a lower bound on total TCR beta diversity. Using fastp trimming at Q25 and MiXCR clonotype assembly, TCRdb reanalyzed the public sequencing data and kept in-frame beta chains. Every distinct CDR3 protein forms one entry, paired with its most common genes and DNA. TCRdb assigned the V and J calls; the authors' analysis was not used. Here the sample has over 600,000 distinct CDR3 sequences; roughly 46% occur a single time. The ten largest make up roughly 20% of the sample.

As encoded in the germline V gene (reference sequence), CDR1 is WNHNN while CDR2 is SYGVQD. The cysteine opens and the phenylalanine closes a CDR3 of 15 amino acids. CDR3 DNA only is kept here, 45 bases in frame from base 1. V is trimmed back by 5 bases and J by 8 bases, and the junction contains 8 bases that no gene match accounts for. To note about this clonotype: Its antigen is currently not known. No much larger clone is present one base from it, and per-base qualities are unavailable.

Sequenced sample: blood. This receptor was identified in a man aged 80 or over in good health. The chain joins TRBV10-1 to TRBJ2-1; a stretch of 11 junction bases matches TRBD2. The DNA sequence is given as TGCGCCAGCAGTCAACAGACTAGCGGGATGGATGAGCAGTTCTTC. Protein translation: CASSQQTSGMDEQFF.